These 29 T cell receptor beta chains share one sample of origin, sequenced in a study of molecular identifiers for immune sequencing clone quantification. TCRdb ran MiXCR on the PCR reads and lists one entry per CDR3 protein. The sample contains 490,000 or so distinct CDR3 sequences, about 25% of which appear only once. The sample was naive CD8+ T cells from blood, with Jurkat cell RNA spiked in. The sample's subset: FACS-sorted CD8+CD4-CCR7+CD45RA+ naive T cells. The source of these receptors is a human donor in good health. Some libraries in this study had Jurkat cell RNA spiked in.

This clonotype was seen more than once but under ten times. The CDR3 loop is CASSPNPRDEQYF. The CDR3, as DNA: TGTGCCAGCAGCCCCAACCCCAGGGACGAGCAGTACTTC. The J gene is TRBJ2-7, the V gene TRBV27, with a possible D match to TRBD1 (5 bases). Trimming took off 6 bases at V and 5 bases at J, with 14 bases between the two ends. The CDR3 runs 13 residues. Germline V gives CDR1 MNHEY, CDR2 SMNVEV (reference sequence).

The chain combines TRBV4-3 with TRBJ2-1; 13 bases line up with TRBD2. Trimming took 0 bases from V and 14 from J; bases not matched to a gene: 7. The CDR3 covers 15 residues. Per germline, CDR1 LGHNA and CDR2 YSLEER. CDR3 protein: CASSQDRTSGGPEFF. CDR3 DNA sequence: TGCGCCAGCAGCCAAGATCGGACTAGCGGGGGCCCAGAGTTCTTC.

The rearrangement uses TRBV20-1 and TRBJ2-3, with 7 bases identical to TRBD1. J was trimmed by 7 bases and V by 5 bases; bases with no gene match: 9. This CDR3 has 13 amino acids. The germline V gene encodes CDR1 DFQATT and CDR2 SNEGSKA (reference sequence). CDR3 residues: CSAPRGWTNTQYF. The CDR3 region has the DNA TGCAGTGCTCCCAGGGGGTGGACAAATACGCAGTATTTT.

At least ten counts were recorded for this clonotype. The V call is TRBV29-1, the J call TRBJ2-7; possibly TRBD1 for D (6 bases). The V gene lost 6 bases and the J gene lost 3 bases, with 12 bases spanning the gap. The CDR3 runs to 12 residues. The germline gives CDR1 SQVTM, CDR2 ANQGSEA. DNA of the CDR3: TGCAGCGTCGCCCAACAGGGCTACGAGCAGTACTTC. Protein product: CSVAQQGYEQYF.

This chain connects TRBV6-2 or TRBV6-3 to TRBJ1-5; TRBD1 is a possible D gene (6 bases). The CDR3 is made up of 16 amino acids. V shed 4 bases and J shed 4 bases, with 17 bases lying between them. Germline values: CDR1 MNHEY, CDR2 SVGEGT. The CDR3 protein is CASSLSQGVGNQPQHF. In DNA form, the CDR3 reads TGTGCCAGCAGTTTATCACAGGGAGTCGGAAATCAGCCCCAGCATTTT.

The chain employs TRBV4-3 and TRBJ1-6, with D perhaps TRBD1 (5 bases). The CDR3 has 15 residues. The germline V gene encodes CDR1 LGHNA and CDR2 YSLEER. V lost 0 bases and J 6 bases, leaving 9 bases between the germline ends. CDR3 sequence (DNA): TGCGCCAGCAGCCAAGAGGGCAGGGCTAATTCACCCCTCCACTTT. Translation: CASSQEGRANSPLHF.

This clonotype was detected only a few times. This chain joins TRBV7-6 and TRBJ2-2; D unresolved. The V and J ends lost 5 bases and 11 bases respectively, with 12 bases between them. Germline loops: CDR1 SGHVS, CDR2 FNYEAQ. The CDR3 has 12 amino acids. This CDR3 reads CASSQDALELFF. The CDR3 nucleotides read TGTGCCAGCAGCCAAGACGCGTTAGAGCTGTTTTTT.

V gene TRBV6-6 combines with J gene TRBJ1-1; the D is unclear. V was clipped by 7 bases and J by 8 bases, with 20 bases between them. Germline CDR1 reads MNHNY; CDR2 reads SVGAGI (reference sequence). This CDR3 is 14 amino acids long. CDR3 loop: CASTQIQWGGEAFF. As DNA, the CDR3 is TGTGCCAGCACCCAAATACAGTGGGGAGGGGAAGCTTTCTTT.

This sequence joins TRBV6-2 or TRBV6-3 and TRBJ2-7; TRBD2 might be the D (5 bases). CDR3 size: 12 residues. Germline-derived CDR1 and CDR2 are MNHEY and SVGEGT. The ends were cut back, 11 bases at V and 8 bases at J, with 19 bases in the middle. CDR3 bases: TGTGCCGTAACCACGGGGTTGGCCAAGCAGTACTTC. Translated, it gives CAVTTGLAKQYF.

This clonotype occurred once. The CDR3 does not close with the conserved phenylalanine or tryptophan, likely indicating a read error. This chain uses TRBV29-1 with TRBJ1-2; D gene ambiguous. This CDR3 spans 15 amino acids. Germline-derived CDR1 and CDR2 are SQVTM and ANQGSEA. Trimming removed 5 bases from V and 5 bases from J, with 21 bases in between. CDR3 DNA sequence: TGCAGCGTTTCTTCTATGGACCCGGCCCCTTATGGCTACACCCTC. This gives the protein CSVSSMDPAPYGYTL.

There are many counts of this clonotype. The chain combines TRBV9 with TRBJ2-3, with TRBD2 identical over 12 bases. The V segment lost 6 bases and the J segment 1 base; nucleotides outside the gene matches: 3. Germline V gives CDR1 SGDLS, CDR2 YYNGEE. The CDR3 runs to 15 residues. This chain's CDR3 is CASTSSGGGTDTQYF. The CDR3 DNA follows: TGTGCCAGCACATCTAGCGGGGGGGGCACAGATACGCAGTATTTT. Together with reference TRBV9 and TRBJ2-3, the CDR3 gives the full variable domain: DSGVTQTPKHLITATGQRVTLRCSPRSGDLSVYWYQQSLDQGLQFLIQYYNGEERAKGNILERFSAQQFPDLHSELNLSSLELGDSALYFCASTSSGGGTDTQYFGPGTRLTVL.

Ten or more counts support this clonotype. The V call is TRBV7-2, the J call TRBJ2-1; D is possibly TRBD2 (6 bases). CDR1 and CDR2 from the germline V gene are SGHTA and FQGNSA. The CDR3 is 15 amino acids. Trimming stripped 1 base from V and 2 bases from J, with 9 bases between. CDR3 residues: CASSLVGGTYNEQFF. For the CDR3, the DNA is TGTGCCAGCAGCTTAGTCGGCGGGACCTACAATGAGCAGTTCTTC.

V and J are TRBV20-1 and TRBJ1-5; 7 bases map to TRBD1. Germline assignment: CDR1 DFQATT and CDR2 SNEGSKA (reference sequence). The CDR3 extends over 15 amino acids. The J segment lost 7 bases and the V segment lost 6 bases, leaving 15 bases of the junction unmatched. Written as DNA, the CDR3 is TGCAGTGCGCGCCCGGAAAGGGGGCACGAACAGCCCCAGCATTTT. Its protein product is CSARPERGHEQPQHF.

This clonotype was found a few times. This chain uses TRBV7-9 with TRBJ1-6; D remains ambiguous. The CDR3 loop spans 13 amino acids. V was shortened by 3 bases and J by 6 bases, with 6 bases between the two germline ends. CDR1 SEHNR and CDR2 FQNEAQ come from the germline V gene (reference sequence). The DNA of the CDR3 is TGTGCCAGCAGCTTCGAGTCTAATTCACCCCTCCACTTT. This gives the protein CASSFESNSPLHF.

With respect to this clonotype: A read error may explain this, as a much larger clone is one base away. The chain joins TRBV7-2 to TRBJ1-1; D is undetermined. V was trimmed by 5 bases and J by 3 bases, leaving 16 bases between them. There are 15 residues in the CDR3. CDR1 and CDR2 (germline): SGHTA, FQGNSA. The CDR3 DNA reads TGTGCCAGCAGCACCCTAGCAAGAAGAGACACTGAAGCTTTCTTT. Its protein product is CASSTLARRDTEAFF.

The sample holds many counts of this clonotype. The V call is TRBV19, the J call TRBJ1-1; no firm D call. Germline lookup yields CDR1 LNHDA and CDR2 SQIVND (reference sequence). V lost 4 bases and J lost 4, with 7 bases in between. The CDR3 sequence is 12 residues long. CDR3 sequence reads: CASSKSATEAFF. In DNA, the CDR3 is TGTGCCAGTAGTAAATCCGCCACTGAAGCTTTCTTT.

This clonotype was found many times. The genes are TRBV12-3 or TRBV12-4 and TRBJ2-6; 7 bases match TRBD2. The ends lost 6 bases at V and 7 bases at J; junction bases unmatched: 9. This CDR3 is built from 15 residues. DNA for the CDR3: TGTGCCAGCAGCATGGGGGGGTTATTTGCCAACGTCCTGACTTTC. It translates to CASSMGGLFANVLTF.

This clonotype was detected a few times. The rearrangement uses TRBV2 and TRBJ2-3, with 7 bases matching TRBD2. Looked up from germline, CDR1 is SNHLY and CDR2 is FYNNEI. V trimming: 2 bases; J trimming: 0 bases; junction bases outside the gene matches: 5. CDR3 length equals 16 residues. As DNA, the CDR3 is TGTGCCAGCAGTGAAAGGGCTAGCGGTAGCACAGATACGCAGTATTTT. Its protein product is CASSERASGSTDTQYF.

In its sample, this clonotype was seen many times. The chain has TRBV25-1 and TRBJ2-5; unclear D gene. Trimming took off 1 base at V and 14 bases at J, with 14 bases between the two ends. CDR1 is MGHDK and CDR2 is SYGVNS in the germline V gene. This CDR3 is 12 amino acids long. The CDR3 DNA reads TGTGCCAGCAGTGAATTTTCCCTAGGTCTCTACTTC. It translates to CASSEFSLGLYF.

This rearrangement joins TRBV6-5 to TRBJ1-6, with D possibly being TRBD1 (6 bases). The CDR3 sequence is 16 residues long. Germline values: CDR1 MNHEY, CDR2 SVGAGI. Trimming removed 3 bases from V and 6 bases from J, with 15 bases in between. This CDR3 reads CASSYIPGAPNSPLHF. DNA of the CDR3: TGTGCCAGCAGTTATATACCGGGGGCGCCTAATTCACCCCTCCACTTT.

To note about this clonotype: The junction shows a germline mismatch at one end, possibly a read error. The genes are TRBV6-5 and TRBJ1-1; D ambiguous. The CDR3 is made up of 15 amino acids. In germline, CDR1 is MNHEY, CDR2 SVGAGI. CDR3 nucleotides: TGTGCCAGCAGTTACTATGGTTCCATGAACACTGAAGTTTTCTTT. The encoded protein is CASSYYGSMNTEVFF.

This chain uses TRBV12-3 or TRBV12-4 with TRBJ2-3; TRBD1 aligns across 9 bases. The V segment lost 0 bases and the J segment 6 bases; nucleotides outside the gene matches: 4. There are 15 residues in the CDR3. CDR3 sequence: CASSLATGGLDTQYF. CDR3 bases: TGTGCCAGCAGTTTAGCGACAGGGGGTTTGGATACGCAGTATTTT.

This clonotype was counted at least ten times. The chain carries TRBV12-3 or TRBV12-4 and TRBJ2-1; weak D call: TRBD2 (5 bases). The CDR3 length is 12 residues. V was cut by 7 bases and J by 7 bases, with 11 bases left in between. The CDR3 DNA is TGTGCCAGCACCCCCGGGGAAAATGAGCAGTTCTTC. It codes for CASTPGENEQFF.

As to this clonotype: The CDR3 end shows no conserved phenylalanine or tryptophan, and so a read error is likely. This chain uses TRBV6-2 or TRBV6-3 with TRBJ1-5; D gene unclear. CDR1 is MNHEY, CDR2 SVGEGT, per germline. The CDR3 runs to 15 residues. CDR3 amino acids: CASTTDTMVHQRQHV. In DNA form, the CDR3 reads TGTGCCAGCACTACCGACACGATGGTCCATCAGCGCCAGCATGTT.

The chain employs TRBV30 and TRBJ2-6; D call uncertain. The CDR3 totals 15 residues. CDR1 and CDR2 (germline): GTSNPN, SVGIG (reference sequence). Trimming took 0 bases from V and 0 from J, leaving 6 bases between them. As DNA, the CDR3 is TGTGCCTGGAGTGTTGGTAGCTCTGGGGCCAACGTCCTGACTTTC. Its protein product is CAWSVGSSGANVLTF.

This clonotype showed up just a few times. This chain joins TRBV6-1 and TRBJ2-2; 12 nucleotides line up with TRBD2. Germline assignment: CDR1 MNHNS and CDR2 SASEGT. The CDR3 runs to 16 residues. Trimming took 3 bases from V and 4 from J; bases not matched to a gene: 3. CDR3 loop: CASSETSGGVTGELFF. The CDR3 DNA is TGTGCCAGCAGTGAGACTAGCGGGGGTGTCACCGGGGAGCTGTTTTTT.

The V call is TRBV13, the J call TRBJ2-4, with TRBD1 matching 8 bases. J lost 3 bases, V lost 1 base, and 11 bases had no gene match. The CDR3 length is 18 residues. CDR1 is PRHDT and CDR2 is FYEKMQ in the germline V gene (reference sequence). As DNA, the CDR3 is TGTGCCAGCAGCTTAGTTACCCAGGGGGCGGAAGGCAAAAACATTCAGTACTTC. It specifies CASSLVTQGAEGKNIQYF.

The rearrangement uses TRBV12-3 or TRBV12-4 and TRBJ1-2; D not resolved. The CDR3 is made up of 13 amino acids. Between the trimmed V and J ends, which lost 2 bases and 3 bases, there was a span of 7 bases. For the CDR3, the DNA is TGTGCCAGCAGTTTACCATTGGACTATGGCTACACCTTC. Translated, it gives CASSLPLDYGYTF.

This clonotype has a handful of counts. This rearrangement joins TRBV9 to TRBJ2-3; 7 nucleotides match TRBD2. V was pared by 1 base and J by 2 bases, with 4 bases of the junction left unmatched. The CDR3 runs to 15 residues. Germline CDR1 is SGDLS and CDR2 is YYNGEE. This CDR3 is CASSVSSGNTDTQYF. In DNA, the CDR3 is TGTGCCAGCAGCGTATCTAGCGGAAACACAGATACGCAGTATTTT.